Sequencing of this TCR beta chain was carried out in a study of cytomegalovirus exposure and HLA in healthy donors. Regarding the study as a whole: Within an earlier analysis, most TCR beta V segments proved productive either about 87% or about 30% of the time.

A note on this clone: Its target is not known.

CDR1 and CDR2 (germline): SGHNT, YYREEE (reference sequence). With 0 bases removed from V and 5 bases from J, the gap between germline ends came to 14 bases. The CDR3 contains 15 residues. Both 60 Vbeta primers and 13 Jbeta primers went into the PCR. The data were produced by immunoSEQ multiplex PCR, yet TCRdb's version contains in-frame clones alone and is incomplete. This sample has tens of thousands of clones; more than 75% occur once, and the top ten carry 3% to 4%. This chain joins TRBV5-4 and TRBJ2-5, with D possibly matching TRBD2 (6 bases). What was sequenced was PBMCs. The clonotype comes from a woman aged 40 to 55 in good health and CMV-seronegative. The CDR3 is CASSLEWGVGETQYF. The CDR3 nucleotides read TGTGCCAGCAGCTTGGAGTGGGGGGTGGGGGAGACCCAGTACTTC. The complete variable domain, with remaining parts taken from reference TRBV5-4 and TRBJ2-5, reads ETGVTQSPTHLIKTRGQQVTLRCSSQSGHNTVSWYQQALGQGPQFIFQYYREEENGRGNFPPRFSGLQFPNYSSELNVNALELDDSALYLCASSLEWGVGETQYFGPGTRLLVL.